The 4 T cell receptor beta chains below come from one sample, sequenced in a study of cytomegalovirus exposure and HLA in healthy donors. PCR employed 60 Vbeta and 13 Jbeta primers. Profiled with immunoSEQ multiplex PCR; TCRdb holds only in-frame clones, not every one. This specimen shows 35,000 to 45,000 clones; the ten leading clones hold 5.5% to 6%. The specimen was PBMCs. All receptors derive from a human donor in good health.

The chain carries TRBV27 and TRBJ2-5; maybe TRBD2 (6 bases). The CDR3 runs 14 residues. Trimming stripped 2 bases from V and 5 bases from J, with 12 bases between. Germline CDR1 MNHEY, CDR2 SMNVEV (reference sequence). CDR3 coding DNA: TGTGCCAGCAGTTTAACGTCGACTAGGGAGACCCAGTACTTC. This encodes CASSLTSTRETQYF.

This chain links TRBV25-1 with TRBJ2-7; 8 bases fit TRBD1. V gave up 4 bases and J gave up 5 bases; unmatched junction bases: 10. The CDR3 extends over 15 amino acids. The germline V gene encodes CDR1 MGHDK and CDR2 SYGVNS. Here the CDR3 reads CASSAGGAGKHEQYF. The CDR3 DNA reads TGTGCCAGCAGTGCAGGGGGCGCCGGAAAGCACGAGCAGTACTTC.

The CDR3 region has the DNA TGCGCCACCCAGCAGCAACCCTCTGGTAGCGGGGCCCCAGGTACCCAGTACTTC. Amino acids: CATQQQPSGSGAPGTQYF. The V call is TRBV5-1, the J call TRBJ2-5, with 8 bases identical to TRBD2. The V gene end was trimmed by 9 bases and the J gene end by 8 bases; junction bases not matched to a gene: 27. CDR1 and CDR2 from the germline V gene are SGHRS and YFSETQ. This CDR3 is 18 amino acids long.

This chain links TRBV4-1 with TRBJ1-4, with 8 bases aligning to TRBD1. This CDR3 has 15 residues. Germline-derived CDR1 and CDR2 are MGHRA and YSYEKL. The J segment lost 7 bases and the V segment lost 4 bases, leaving 8 bases of the junction unmatched. CDR3 region: CASSPQQGVVEKLFF. As DNA, the CDR3 is TGCGCCAGCAGCCCGCAACAGGGGGTAGTTGAAAAACTGTTTTTT.